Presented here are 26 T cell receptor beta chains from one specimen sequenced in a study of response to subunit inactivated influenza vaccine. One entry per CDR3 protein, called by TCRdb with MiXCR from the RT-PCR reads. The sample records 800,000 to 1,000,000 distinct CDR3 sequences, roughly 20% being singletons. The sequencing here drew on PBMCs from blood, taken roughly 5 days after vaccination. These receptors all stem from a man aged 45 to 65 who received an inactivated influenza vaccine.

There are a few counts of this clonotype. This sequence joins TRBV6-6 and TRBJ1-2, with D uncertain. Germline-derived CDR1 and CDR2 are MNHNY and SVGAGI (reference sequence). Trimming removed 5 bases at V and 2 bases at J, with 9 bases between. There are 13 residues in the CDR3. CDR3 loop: CASSPDANYGYTF. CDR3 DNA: TGTGCCAGCAGTCCGGACGCCAACTATGGCTACACCTTC.

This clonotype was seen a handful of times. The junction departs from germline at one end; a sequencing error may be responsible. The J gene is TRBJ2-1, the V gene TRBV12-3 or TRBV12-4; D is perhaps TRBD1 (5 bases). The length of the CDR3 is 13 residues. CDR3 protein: CASSPIGVDEQSF. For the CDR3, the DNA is TGTGCCAGCAGTCCAATAGGGGTAGATGAGCAGTCCTTC.

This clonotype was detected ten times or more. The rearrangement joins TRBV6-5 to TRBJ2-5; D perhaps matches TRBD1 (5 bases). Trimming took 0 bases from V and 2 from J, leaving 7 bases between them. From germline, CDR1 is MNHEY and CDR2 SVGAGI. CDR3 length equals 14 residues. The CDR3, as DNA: TGTGCCAGCAGTTACTCGACAGCTCAAGAGACCCAGTACTTC. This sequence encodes CASSYSTAQETQYF.

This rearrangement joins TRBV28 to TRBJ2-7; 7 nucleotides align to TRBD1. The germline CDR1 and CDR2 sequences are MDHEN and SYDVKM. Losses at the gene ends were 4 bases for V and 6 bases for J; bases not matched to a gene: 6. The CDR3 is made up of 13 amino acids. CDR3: CASSSSYRGEQYF. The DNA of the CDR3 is TGTGCCAGCAGTTCCTCTTACAGGGGCGAGCAGTACTTC.

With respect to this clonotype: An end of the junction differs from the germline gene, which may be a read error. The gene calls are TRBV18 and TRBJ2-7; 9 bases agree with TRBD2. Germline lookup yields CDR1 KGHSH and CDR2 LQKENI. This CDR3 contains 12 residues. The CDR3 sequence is CASSPNSGSSTF. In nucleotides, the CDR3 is TGTGCCAGCTCACCAAATAGCGGGAGCTCCACCTTC.

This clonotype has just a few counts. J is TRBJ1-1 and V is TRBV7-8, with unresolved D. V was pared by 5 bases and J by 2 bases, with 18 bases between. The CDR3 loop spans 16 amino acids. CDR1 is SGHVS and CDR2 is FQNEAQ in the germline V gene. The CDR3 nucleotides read TGTGCCAGCAGCCCCTCCGCATGGGCGCGAAACACTGAAGCTTTCTTT. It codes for CASSPSAWARNTEAFF.

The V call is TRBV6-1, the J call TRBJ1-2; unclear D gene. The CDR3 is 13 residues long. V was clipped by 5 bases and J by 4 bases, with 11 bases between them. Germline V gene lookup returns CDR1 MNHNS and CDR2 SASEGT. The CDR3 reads CASSLKTAYGYTF. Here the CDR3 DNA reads TGTGCCAGCAGTCTCAAGACGGCCTATGGCTACACCTTC.

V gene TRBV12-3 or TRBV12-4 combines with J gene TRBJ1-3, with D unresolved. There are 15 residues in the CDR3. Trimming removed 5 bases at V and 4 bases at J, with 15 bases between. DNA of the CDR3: TGTGCCAGCAGTCTCCCACGTGGATCGGGAAACACCATATATTTT. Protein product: CASSLPRGSGNTIYF.

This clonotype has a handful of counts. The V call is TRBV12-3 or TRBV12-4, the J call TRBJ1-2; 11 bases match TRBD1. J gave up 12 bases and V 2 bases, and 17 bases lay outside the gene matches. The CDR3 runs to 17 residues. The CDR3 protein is CASSLTYTGQGAFKNTF. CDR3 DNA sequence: TGTGCCAGCAGTTTAACATACACTGGACAGGGGGCTTTCAAAAACACCTTC.

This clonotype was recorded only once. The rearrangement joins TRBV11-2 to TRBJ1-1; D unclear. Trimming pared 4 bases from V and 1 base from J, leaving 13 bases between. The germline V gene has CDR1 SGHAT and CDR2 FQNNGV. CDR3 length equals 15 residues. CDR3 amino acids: CASSYRTLKNTEAFF. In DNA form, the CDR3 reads TGTGCCAGCAGCTATCGGACGTTAAAGAACACTGAAGCTTTCTTT.

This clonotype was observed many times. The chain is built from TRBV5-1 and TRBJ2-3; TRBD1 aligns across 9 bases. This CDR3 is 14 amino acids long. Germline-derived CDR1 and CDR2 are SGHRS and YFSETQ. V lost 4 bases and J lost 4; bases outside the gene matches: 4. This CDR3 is CASSTGTGSDTQYF. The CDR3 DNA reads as TGCGCCAGCAGCACGGGGACAGGGTCAGATACGCAGTATTTT.

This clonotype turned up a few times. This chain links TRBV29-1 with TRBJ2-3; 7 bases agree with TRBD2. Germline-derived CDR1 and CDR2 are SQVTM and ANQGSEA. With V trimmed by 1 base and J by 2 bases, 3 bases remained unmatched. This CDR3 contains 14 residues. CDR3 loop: CSVEGAGHTDTQYF. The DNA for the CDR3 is TGCAGCGTTGAAGGAGCGGGGCACACAGATACGCAGTATTTT.

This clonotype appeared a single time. The chain's CDR3 is CASSSVTGGYSPLHF. The CDR3 region has the DNA TGTGCCAGCAGCTCCGTGACAGGGGGCTACTCACCCCTCCACTTT. This chain links TRBV5-5 with TRBJ1-6, with TRBD1 identical over 10 bases. The CDR3 sequence is 15 residues long. Germline CDR1 and CDR2: SGHKS and YYEKEE (reference sequence). Unmatched junction bases numbered 7, after V lost 3 bases and J lost 10 bases.

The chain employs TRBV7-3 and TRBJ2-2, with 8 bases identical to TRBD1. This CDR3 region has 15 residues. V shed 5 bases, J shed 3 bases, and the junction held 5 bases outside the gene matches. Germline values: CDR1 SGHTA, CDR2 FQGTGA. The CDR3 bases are TGTGCCAGCAGCACAGGACAGGGCGACACCGGGGAGCTGTTTTTT. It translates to CASSTGQGDTGELFF.

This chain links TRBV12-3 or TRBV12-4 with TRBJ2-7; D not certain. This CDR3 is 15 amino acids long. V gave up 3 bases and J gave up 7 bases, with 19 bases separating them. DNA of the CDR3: TGTGCCAGCAGTTTTTTAATACTTACGCGCGAAGAGCAGTACTTC. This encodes CASSFLILTREEQYF.

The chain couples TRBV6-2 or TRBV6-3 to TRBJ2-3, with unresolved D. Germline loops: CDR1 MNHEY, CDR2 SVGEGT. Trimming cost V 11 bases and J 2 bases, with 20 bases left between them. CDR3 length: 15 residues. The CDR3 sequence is CAPPIGPSYTDTQYF. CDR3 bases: TGTGCCCCCCCAATAGGGCCTTCGTACACAGATACGCAGTATTTT.

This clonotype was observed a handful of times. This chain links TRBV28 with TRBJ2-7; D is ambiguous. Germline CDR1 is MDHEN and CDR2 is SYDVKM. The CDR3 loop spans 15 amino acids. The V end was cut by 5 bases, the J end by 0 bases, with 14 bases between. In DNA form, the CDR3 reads TGTGCCAGCAGTCGCCCTCCCACCAGCTCCTACGAGCAGTACTTC. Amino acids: CASSRPPTSSYEQYF.

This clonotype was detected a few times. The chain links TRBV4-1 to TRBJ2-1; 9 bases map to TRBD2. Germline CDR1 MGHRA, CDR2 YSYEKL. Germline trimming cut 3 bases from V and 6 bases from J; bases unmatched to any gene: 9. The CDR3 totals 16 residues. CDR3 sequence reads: CASSQPGTSPSNEQFF. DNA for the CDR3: TGCGCCAGCAGCCAGCCAGGGACTAGCCCCTCCAATGAGCAGTTCTTC.

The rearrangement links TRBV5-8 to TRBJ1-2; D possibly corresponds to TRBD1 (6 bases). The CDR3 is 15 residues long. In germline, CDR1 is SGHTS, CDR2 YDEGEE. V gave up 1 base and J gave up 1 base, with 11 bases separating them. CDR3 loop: CASSLSGAGNYGYTF. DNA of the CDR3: TGTGCCAGCAGCTTGTCAGGGGCCGGTAACTATGGCTACACCTTC.

CDR3 protein: CSFIGTDTQYF. The CDR3, as DNA: TGCAGTTTTATTGGCACAGATACGCAGTATTTT. The chain links TRBV20-1 to TRBJ2-3; D gene ambiguous. CDR1 DFQATT and CDR2 SNEGSKA come from the germline V gene (reference sequence). The V gene lost 8 bases and the J gene lost 1 base, with 7 bases spanning the gap. The CDR3 totals 11 residues.

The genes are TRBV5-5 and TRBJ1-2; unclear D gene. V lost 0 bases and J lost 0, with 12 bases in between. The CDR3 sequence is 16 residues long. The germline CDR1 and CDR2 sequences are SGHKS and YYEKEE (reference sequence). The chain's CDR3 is CASSLALQTTNYGYTF. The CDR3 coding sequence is TGTGCCAGCAGCTTGGCGCTACAGACCACTAACTATGGCTACACCTTC.

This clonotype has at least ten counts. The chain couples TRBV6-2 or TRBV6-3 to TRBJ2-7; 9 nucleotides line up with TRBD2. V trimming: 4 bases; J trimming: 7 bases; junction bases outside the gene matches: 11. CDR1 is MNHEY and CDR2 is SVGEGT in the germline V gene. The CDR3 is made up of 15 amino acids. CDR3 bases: TGTGCCAGCAGTTCGGGACTAGCTTCCACAGAAGAGCAGTACTTC. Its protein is CASSSGLASTEEQYF.

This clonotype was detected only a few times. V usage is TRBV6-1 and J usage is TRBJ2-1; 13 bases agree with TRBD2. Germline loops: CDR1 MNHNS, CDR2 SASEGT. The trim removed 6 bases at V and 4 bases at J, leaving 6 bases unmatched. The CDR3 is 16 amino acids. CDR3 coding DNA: TGTGCCAGCAGAACGGGACTAGCGGGAAGGTACAATGAGCAGTTCTTC. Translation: CASRTGLAGRYNEQFF.

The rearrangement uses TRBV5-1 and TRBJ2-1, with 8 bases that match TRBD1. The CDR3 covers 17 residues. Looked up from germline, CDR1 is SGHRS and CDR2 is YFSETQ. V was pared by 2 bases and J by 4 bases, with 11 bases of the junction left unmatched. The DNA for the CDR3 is TGCGCCAGCAGCTTTCTCCCGGACAGGGTGGGGTACAATGAGCAGTTCTTC. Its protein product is CASSFLPDRVGYNEQFF.

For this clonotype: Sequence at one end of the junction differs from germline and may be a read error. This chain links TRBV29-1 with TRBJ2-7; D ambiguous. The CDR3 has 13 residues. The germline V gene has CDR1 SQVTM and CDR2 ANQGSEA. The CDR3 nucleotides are TGCAGCGTTGAAGATAACTTACTCTACGGGCAGTACTTC. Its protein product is CSVEDNLLYGQYF.

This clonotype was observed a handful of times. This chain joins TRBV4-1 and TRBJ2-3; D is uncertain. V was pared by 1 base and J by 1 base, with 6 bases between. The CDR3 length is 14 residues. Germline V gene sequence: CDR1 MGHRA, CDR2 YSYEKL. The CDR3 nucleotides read TGCGCCAGCAGCCAAGGCTCTGGCACAGATACGCAGTATTTT. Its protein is CASSQGSGTDTQYF.